The clone carrying this T cell receptor beta chain has ten or more counts. Its antigen is not identified. This record comes from a study of T cells in Graves' hyperthyroidism and ophthalmopathy. Study-level information: Once the initial diagnosis was made, peripheral blood was obtained before any treatment. Whole-study findings and limits: Most clonotypes expanded in the thyroid (above 0.001) were also present in blood. Ophthalmopathy was model-predicted a median about six months pre-onset.

Regions amplified from RNA transcripts were the TCR beta CDR3 regions. First-round RT-PCR targeting the TCR CDR3 was performed with the HTBI primer set. TCRdb recomputed calls from the multiplex PCR reads with MiXCR, one row per CDR3 protein. The data show 450,000 to 650,000 distinct CDR3 sequences, with about 15% seen just once and approximately 15% held by the top ten. From more than 9.5 ml of fresh peripheral blood, PBMCs were isolated. The CDR3 extends over 14 amino acids. Germline V CDR1 and CDR2: MNHNS, SASEGT. Trimming at V came to 2 bases and at J to 4 bases, leaving 2 bases not matched to a gene.

The rearrangement links TRBV6-1 to TRBJ1-5; 7 bases match TRBD1. The clonotype was recovered from a woman aged 18 to 35 with Graves' ophthalmopathy. Input material: blood. CDR3 residues: CASSENRGNQPQHF. Here the CDR3 DNA reads TGTGCCAGCAGTGAAAACAGGGGTAATCAGCCCCAGCATTTT.